What follows is one TCR beta chain and its context. The antigen it recognizes is unknown. No much larger clone exists at a distance of one base, and base qualities are not known. The entry originates in a study of OX40 agonist ivuxolimab in advanced cancers. Notes on the research overall: Ivuxolimab was a fully human IgG2 agonistic monoclonal antibody targeting the costimulatory receptor OX40 (CD134). Intravenous ivuxolimab was administered to patients every 2 weeks at six dose levels: 0.01, 0.1, 0.3, 1.5, 3 and 10 mg/kg. Of the approximately 54 dose-escalation patients, hepatocellular carcinoma was present in about 20, melanoma in roughly 15, renal cell carcinoma in 9 and head and neck cancer in 9. In the dose-escalation cohort, 82.7% of patients were male, and the mean age was about 55 years, with a range of 23 to 79. Patients were allowed to have had prior anti-PD-1, anti-PD-L1 or anti-CTLA-4 therapy, and around two fifths of the dose-escalation patients had been treated with checkpoint inhibitors. Partial responses occurred in three dose-escalation patients: two with cutaneous melanoma and one with hepatocellular carcinoma. Peripheral TCRbeta sequencing was intended to test whether TCR sequence diversity was altered and clonal T-cell expansion was caused by ivuxolimab. The paper covers the monotherapy dose-escalation part of the phase I ivuxolimab trial, which included N = 52 patients.

The trial excluded patients who had a history of autoimmune disease or who were on systemic immunosuppression. Peripheral blood for TCR sequencing was collected from all dose cohorts at baseline, on cycle 4 day 1, and on cycle 7 day 1. Samples were obtained from an open-label, multicenter, first-in-human phase I dose-escalation trial of ivuxolimab. Adults with locally advanced or metastatic melanoma, renal cell carcinoma, hepatocellular carcinoma or head and neck squamous cell carcinoma were enrolled in the trial. Before TCR sequencing, CD4+ and CD8+ T cells were separately sorted from peripheral blood. Genomic DNA was isolated from the sorted cells so that the TCRbeta CDR3 region could be sequenced. TCRbeta CDR3 regions were sequenced using the immunoSEQ Assay. In its TCRdb copy, this immuneACCESS table keeps in-frame sequences only and misses some clones. Where compared with another copy, unresolved V genes explain less than half of these, and the others have no known cause. The sample table holds nearly 50,000 clones, of which about 88% were seen once. Around 0.64% of the sample rests with the top ten.

V is clipped by 7 bases and J by 1 base, and the sequence between their germline boundaries is 11 bases long. The CDR3 spans 13 residues, from the cysteine through the phenylalanine. Only the CDR3 portion is preserved as DNA: 39 bases, with reading frame beginning at the first base. The germline V gene supplies CDR1 SQVTM and CDR2 ANQGSEA. General conclusions and limits of the study: Antigen specificity was not determined for the clonally expanded peripheral T cells. Low levels of normalized T-cell clonal expansion were also seen in some patients who did not respond. After ivuxolimab, expanded clones were on average more numerous among CD8+ T cells than among CD4+ T cells. At doses from 0.1 to 3.0 mg/kg, clonal expansion was seen in both CD4+ and CD8+ blood T cells between baseline and week 6. In the 0.1-3.0 mg/kg groups, partial responders were among the patients with the lowest normalized peripheral clonal expansion, particularly in CD8+ T cells.

The rearranged chain carries TRBV29-1 and TRBJ2-4; a weak D assignment points to TRBD2 (5 bases agree). The sequenced sample was CD4+ or CD8+ T cells sorted from blood, obtained in a trial of the OX40 agonist ivuxolimab. This receptor was identified in an adult with an advanced solid tumor such as melanoma, head and neck, liver or kidney cancer. The nucleotide sequence is TGCAGCGCCCGGGGAGCGGCCAAAAACATTCAGTACTTC. It encodes CSARGAAKNIQYF. The full variable domain, with segments outside the CDR3 supplied by the reference TRBV29-1 and TRBJ2-4 proteins, appears as SAVISQKPSRDICQRGTSLTIQCQVDSQVTMMFWYRQQPGQSLTLIATANQGSEATYESGFVIDKFPISRPNLTFSTLTVSNMSPEDSSIYLCSARGAAKNIQYFGAGTRLSVL.